This entry lists 25 T cell receptor beta chains sequenced from one sample in a study of T cell responses to AZD1222 COVID-19 vaccine. The data were produced by immunoSEQ multiplex PCR, yet TCRdb's version contains in-frame clones alone and is incomplete. The repertoire holds some 140,000 clones, with nearly 95% as singletons. The sequencing here drew on peripheral blood, taken on day 0 of AZD1222 vaccination. All receptors come from an adult in good health.

The chain is built from TRBV21-1 and TRBJ1-2; the table calls TRBD1, which could not be checked here. TRBV21-1 is a pseudogene. CDR3 length: 14 amino acids. Written as DNA, the CDR3 is TGTGCCAGCAGCAAACGTGACACTAACTATGGCTACACCTTC. Protein product: CASSKRDTNYGYTF.

V usage is TRBV19 and J usage is TRBJ1-1; no clear D gene. Germline V lookup: CDR1 LNHDA, CDR2 SQIVND (reference sequence). There are 14 residues in the CDR3. The germline V and J ends were trimmed by 3 bases and 4 bases, with 12 bases remaining between them. CDR3 sequence (DNA): TGTGCCAGTAGTATGGCGGGTAAGTCCACTGAAGCTTTCTTT. The encoded protein is CASSMAGKSTEAFF.

V and J are TRBV11-2 and TRBJ1-4; D is perhaps TRBD1 (5 bases). The CDR3 is 15 residues long. Germline loops: CDR1 SGHAT, CDR2 FQNNGV. Trimming took off 2 bases at V and 10 bases at J, with 17 bases between the two ends. CDR3 DNA sequence: TGTGCCAGCAGCTTATCAGGCGGCCAGGGCGGAAAACTGTTTTTT. As protein: CASSLSGGQGGKLFF.

This chain links TRBV28 with TRBJ1-2; D remains unclear. The CDR3 runs to 12 residues. Trimming stripped 5 bases from V and 8 bases from J, with 12 bases between. Per the germline V gene, CDR1 is MDHEN and CDR2 is SYDVKM. CDR3 sequence reads: CASSPRSYGYTF. CDR3 bases: TGTGCCAGCAGTCCCCGTAGCTACGGCTACACCTTC.

This chain joins TRBV18 and TRBJ2-4; 10 bases agree with TRBD1. Germline V gene data show CDR1 as KGHSH and CDR2 as LQKENI. V dropped 2 bases and J dropped 8; count of bases not matched to a gene: 3. This CDR3 has 14 residues. The chain's CDR3 is CASSPGDRGDIQYF. The CDR3 DNA sequence: TGTGCCAGCTCACCAGGGGACAGGGGAGACATTCAGTACTTC.

This clone occurred once. The chain recombines TRBV9 with TRBJ1-2; the match to TRBD1 covers 8 bases. Germline V gives CDR1 SGDLS, CDR2 YYNGEE. J gave up 3 bases and V 0 bases, and 1 base lay outside the gene matches. This CDR3 contains 14 residues. Written as DNA, the CDR3 is TGTGCCAGCAGCGTAGAGACAGGGGACTATGGCTACACCTTC. It specifies CASSVETGDYGYTF.

The chain employs TRBV7-9 and TRBJ2-7; 9 positions agree with TRBD1. V trimming: 4 bases; J trimming: 2 bases; junction bases outside the gene matches: 12. The germline V gene has CDR1 SEHNR and CDR2 FQNEAQ (reference sequence). The CDR3 has 17 amino acids. The CDR3 DNA is TGTGCCAGCAGCTCCGTCTCCCCGGGACAGGGAGCCTACGAGCAGTACTTC. Its protein is CASSSVSPGQGAYEQYF.

The chain employs TRBV19 and TRBJ1-6; tentatively, D is TRBD1 (5 bases). Germline V gene data show CDR1 as LNHDA and CDR2 as SQIVND (reference sequence). The CDR3 covers 16 residues. Trimming shortened V by 5 bases and J by 10 bases, and 21 bases separated the two germline ends. CDR3 sequence reads: CASSSPVGGVYSPLHF. The CDR3 region has the DNA TGTGCCAGTAGTTCCCCCGTAGGAGGGGTCTACTCACCCCTCCACTTT.

The rearrangement uses TRBV19 and TRBJ1-4; the match to TRBD1 covers 10 bases. V lost 6 bases to trimming and J lost 6 bases; unmatched junction nucleotides: 4. Germline values: CDR1 LNHDA, CDR2 SQIVND (reference sequence). CDR3 length: 14 amino acids. This chain's CDR3 is CASSPTGGYEKLFF. CDR3 bases: TGTGCCAGTAGCCCGACAGGGGGCTATGAAAAACTGTTTTTT.

The chain uses TRBV18 and TRBJ2-3; D is perhaps TRBD2 (5 bases). Germline CDR1 KGHSH, CDR2 LQKENI. This CDR3 has 15 amino acids. Trimming took 2 bases from V and 6 from J, leaving 15 bases between them. DNA of the CDR3: TGTGCCAGCTCACCAAGCCCGGCCGGGGTGGATACGCAGTATTTT. It is translated as CASSPSPAGVDTQYF. Complete variable domain (other parts from reference TRBV18 and TRBJ2-3): NAGVMQNPRHLVRRRGQEARLRCSPMKGHSHVYWYRQLPEEGLKFMVYLQKENIIDESGMPKERFSAEFPKEGPSILRIQQVVRGDSAAYFCASSPSPAGVDTQYFGPGTRLTVL.

This clone was observed a handful of times. CDR3: CASGLRDQPQHF. The CDR3 nucleotides are TGTGCTAGTGGTTTGCGAGACCAGCCCCAGCATTTT. V usage is TRBV12-5 and J usage is TRBJ1-5; unclear D gene. Per the germline V gene, CDR1 is LGHNT and CDR2 is FRNRAP. This CDR3 comprises 12 residues. The ends were cut back, 2 bases at V and 7 bases at J, with 6 bases in the middle.

This clone was counted a single time. The CDR3 DNA reads as TGTGCCAGCAGCTCACAGAAGAACACTGAAGCTTTCTTT. Amino acids: CASSSQKNTEAFF. The V gene is TRBV7-2, the J gene TRBJ1-1, with D unresolved. Germline V gene sequence: CDR1 SGHTA, CDR2 FQGNSA. This CDR3 comprises 13 residues. Trimming pared 4 bases from V and 1 base from J, leaving 7 bases between.

V usage is TRBV10-1 and J usage is TRBJ1-2; D might be TRBD1 (5 bases). The CDR3 runs to 12 residues. The germline CDR1 and CDR2 sequences are WNHNN and SYGVQD (reference sequence). Trimming shortened V by 3 bases and J by 4 bases, and 6 bases separated the two germline ends. CDR3 DNA sequence: TGCGCCAGCAGTGACGACAGCTATGGCTACACCTTC. Protein product: CASSDDSYGYTF.

J is TRBJ1-6 and V is TRBV27, with D unclear. Germline lookup yields CDR1 MNHEY and CDR2 SMNVEV (reference sequence). With 0 bases removed from V and 0 bases from J, the gap between germline ends came to 12 bases. The CDR3 is 18 amino acids. CDR3: CASSLSKRRSSYNSPLHF. The CDR3 coding sequence is TGTGCCAGCAGTTTATCGAAGCGGAGGAGCTCCTATAATTCACCCCTCCACTTT.

This sequence joins TRBV27 and TRBJ2-3; D is undetermined. This CDR3 contains 12 residues. The ends were cut back, 5 bases at V and 4 bases at J, with 7 bases in the middle. Looked up from germline, CDR1 is MNHEY and CDR2 is SMNVEV (reference sequence). CDR3 bases: TGTGCCAGCAGTCCAAGACCAGATACGCAGTATTTT. Translating it yields CASSPRPDTQYF.

The J gene is TRBJ2-3, the V gene TRBV9; D possibly corresponds to TRBD1 (6 bases). The CDR3 contains 17 residues. Germline V CDR1 and CDR2: SGDLS, YYNGEE. The V gene lost 2 bases and the J gene lost 1 base, with 17 bases spanning the gap. CDR3 in DNA: TGTGCCAGCAGCGTGGGGGCAGGTCTGGCCGGCACAGATACGCAGTATTTT. Its protein is CASSVGAGLAGTDTQYF.

V and J are TRBV2 and TRBJ1-5; 9 bases line up with TRBD1. Per germline, CDR1 SNHLY and CDR2 FYNNEI. Germline trimming cut 2 bases from V and 9 bases from J; bases unmatched to any gene: 8. The length of the CDR3 is 15 residues. CDR3 residues: CASSENRGRILPQHF. The CDR3 region has the DNA TGTGCCAGCAGTGAAAACAGGGGGCGTATATTGCCCCAGCATTTT.

In its sample, this clone was seen once. The rearrangement uses TRBV2 and TRBJ1-1; 9 nucleotides agree with TRBD1. The CDR3 is 15 residues long. J lost 4 bases, V lost 4 bases, and 7 bases had no gene match. Germline assignment: CDR1 SNHLY and CDR2 FYNNEI. CDR3 amino acids: CASSGAGTGSTEAFF. The CDR3 DNA reads as TGTGCCAGCAGTGGGGCCGGGACAGGGTCCACTGAAGCTTTCTTT.

The chain carries TRBV6-2 or TRBV6-3 and TRBJ2-7, with D possibly called TRBD1 or TRBD2 (5 bases each). Deletions cut 6 bases from V and 4 bases from J, with 13 bases between. The CDR3 has 13 residues. Germline-derived CDR1 and CDR2 are MNHEY and SVGEGT. CDR3 nucleotides: TGTGCCAGCAGCTGGGGCGGGCGGTACGAGCAGTACTTC. It codes for CASSWGGRYEQYF.

V is TRBV28 and J is TRBJ2-3; 12 positions agree with TRBD2. There are 18 residues in the CDR3. Germline values: CDR1 MDHEN, CDR2 SYDVKM. V shed 1 base and J 2 bases; nucleotides not matched to a gene: 7. CDR3 sequence: CASSLYASGGAPTDTQYF. CDR3 DNA sequence: TGTGCCAGCAGTTTATACGCTAGCGGGGGGGCTCCCACAGATACGCAGTATTTT.

This chain connects TRBV4-1 to TRBJ1-1; maybe TRBD1 (5 bases). The length of the CDR3 is 13 residues. Deletions cut 10 bases from V and 1 base from J, with 13 bases between. Germline CDR1 is MGHRA and CDR2 is YSYEKL. In nucleotides, the CDR3 is TGCGCCATCGGCCGGGGGAAGAACACTGAAGCTTTCTTT. The encoded protein is CAIGRGKNTEAFF.

V and J are TRBV9 and TRBJ2-1; no definite D call. The CDR3 has 14 amino acids. Between the trimmed V and J ends, which lost 5 bases and 2 bases, there was a span of 11 bases. Germline V lookup: CDR1 SGDLS, CDR2 YYNGEE. The CDR3 bases are TGTGCCAGCAGTGGGCTAGGGACCTACAATGAGCAGTTCTTC. Amino acids: CASSGLGTYNEQFF. Combining the CDR3 with reference TRBV9 and TRBJ2-1 gives the whole variable domain DSGVTQTPKHLITATGQRVTLRCSPRSGDLSVYWYQQSLDQGLQFLIQYYNGEERAKGNILERFSAQQFPDLHSELNLSSLELGDSALYFCASSGLGTYNEQFFGPGTRLTVL.

V is TRBV2 and J is TRBJ2-7; 9 bases are shared with TRBD1. The CDR3 is made up of 15 amino acids. V lost 8 bases, J lost 7 bases, and 15 bases stayed unmatched. Germline CDR1 SNHLY, CDR2 FYNNEI. The CDR3 DNA reads as TGTGCCAGCGCCGCCCCGGGACAGGGTATAAGGGAGCAGTACTTC. Translating gives CASAAPGQGIREQYF.

This clone has only one observation. The rearrangement joins TRBV6-6 to TRBJ1-1; D gene unclear. V was pared by 0 bases and J by 5 bases, with 7 bases between. Germline CDR1 and CDR2: MNHNY and SVGAGI (reference sequence). The CDR3 covers 13 residues. In DNA form, the CDR3 reads TGTGCCAGCAGTTACTCGTTCAGTACTGAAGCTTTCTTT. This codes for CASSYSFSTEAFF.

This chain links TRBV14 with TRBJ2-2; D might be TRBD2 (5 bases). Trimming took 4 bases from V and 0 from J, leaving 9 bases between them. This CDR3 is 15 amino acids long. CDR1 SGHDN and CDR2 FVKESK come from the germline V gene. The CDR3 sequence is CASSRGPSNTGELFF. The CDR3 DNA sequence: TGTGCCAGCAGCCGCGGGCCCTCGAACACCGGGGAGCTGTTTTTT.